This T cell receptor (beta chain) was recorded in a study of blood T cell repertoires in COVID-19. Study context: The United States, Italy and Spain were the sources of the acute and convalescent COVID-19 samples.

In the original analysis: Cell counts per sample came from amplifying reference gene primers. TCRdb's copy holds only in-frame clones and misses some; the assay was immunoSEQ multiplex PCR. Clonal size and the V and J genes are those of that table, whereas D and trimming came from the DNA. The table includes 65,000 to 90,000 clones, 76% detected once. Trimming left V 0 bases short and J 2 bases short, with 6 bases between. CDR1 is SGDLS, CDR2 YYNGEE, per germline. The CDR3 length is 14 residues. Sample: peripheral blood. This clonotype was obtained from a man in his sixties or seventies with active or convalescent COVID-19. The rearrangement uses TRBV9 and TRBJ1-3; perhaps TRBD1 as D (6 bases). This CDR3 is CASSVDRAGNTIYF. CDR3 in DNA: TGTGCCAGCAGCGTAGACAGGGCTGGAAACACCATATATTTT.